This T cell receptor (beta chain) was identified in a study of cytotoxic CD8 clonotypes in ibrutinib-treated CLL. TCRdb's copy holds only in-frame clones and misses some; the assay was immunoSEQ multiplex PCR. Of 190,000 or so clones in the sample, 72% were seen once. CDR3 length equals 15 residues. CDR1 is SNHLY and CDR2 is FYNNEI in the germline V gene. The V segment lost 7 bases and the J segment 4 bases; nucleotides outside the gene matches: 8. The V and J genes are TRBV2 and TRBJ2-7; 12 positions agree with TRBD1. The clonotype comes from a human donor with chronic lymphocytic leukemia. Sequencing was performed on PBMCs, taken after 24 months of ibrutinib treatment. The CDR3 spells CASIPGQGAGYEQYF. The CDR3 DNA reads TGTGCCAGCATTCCGGGACAGGGGGCAGGATACGAGCAGTACTTC.